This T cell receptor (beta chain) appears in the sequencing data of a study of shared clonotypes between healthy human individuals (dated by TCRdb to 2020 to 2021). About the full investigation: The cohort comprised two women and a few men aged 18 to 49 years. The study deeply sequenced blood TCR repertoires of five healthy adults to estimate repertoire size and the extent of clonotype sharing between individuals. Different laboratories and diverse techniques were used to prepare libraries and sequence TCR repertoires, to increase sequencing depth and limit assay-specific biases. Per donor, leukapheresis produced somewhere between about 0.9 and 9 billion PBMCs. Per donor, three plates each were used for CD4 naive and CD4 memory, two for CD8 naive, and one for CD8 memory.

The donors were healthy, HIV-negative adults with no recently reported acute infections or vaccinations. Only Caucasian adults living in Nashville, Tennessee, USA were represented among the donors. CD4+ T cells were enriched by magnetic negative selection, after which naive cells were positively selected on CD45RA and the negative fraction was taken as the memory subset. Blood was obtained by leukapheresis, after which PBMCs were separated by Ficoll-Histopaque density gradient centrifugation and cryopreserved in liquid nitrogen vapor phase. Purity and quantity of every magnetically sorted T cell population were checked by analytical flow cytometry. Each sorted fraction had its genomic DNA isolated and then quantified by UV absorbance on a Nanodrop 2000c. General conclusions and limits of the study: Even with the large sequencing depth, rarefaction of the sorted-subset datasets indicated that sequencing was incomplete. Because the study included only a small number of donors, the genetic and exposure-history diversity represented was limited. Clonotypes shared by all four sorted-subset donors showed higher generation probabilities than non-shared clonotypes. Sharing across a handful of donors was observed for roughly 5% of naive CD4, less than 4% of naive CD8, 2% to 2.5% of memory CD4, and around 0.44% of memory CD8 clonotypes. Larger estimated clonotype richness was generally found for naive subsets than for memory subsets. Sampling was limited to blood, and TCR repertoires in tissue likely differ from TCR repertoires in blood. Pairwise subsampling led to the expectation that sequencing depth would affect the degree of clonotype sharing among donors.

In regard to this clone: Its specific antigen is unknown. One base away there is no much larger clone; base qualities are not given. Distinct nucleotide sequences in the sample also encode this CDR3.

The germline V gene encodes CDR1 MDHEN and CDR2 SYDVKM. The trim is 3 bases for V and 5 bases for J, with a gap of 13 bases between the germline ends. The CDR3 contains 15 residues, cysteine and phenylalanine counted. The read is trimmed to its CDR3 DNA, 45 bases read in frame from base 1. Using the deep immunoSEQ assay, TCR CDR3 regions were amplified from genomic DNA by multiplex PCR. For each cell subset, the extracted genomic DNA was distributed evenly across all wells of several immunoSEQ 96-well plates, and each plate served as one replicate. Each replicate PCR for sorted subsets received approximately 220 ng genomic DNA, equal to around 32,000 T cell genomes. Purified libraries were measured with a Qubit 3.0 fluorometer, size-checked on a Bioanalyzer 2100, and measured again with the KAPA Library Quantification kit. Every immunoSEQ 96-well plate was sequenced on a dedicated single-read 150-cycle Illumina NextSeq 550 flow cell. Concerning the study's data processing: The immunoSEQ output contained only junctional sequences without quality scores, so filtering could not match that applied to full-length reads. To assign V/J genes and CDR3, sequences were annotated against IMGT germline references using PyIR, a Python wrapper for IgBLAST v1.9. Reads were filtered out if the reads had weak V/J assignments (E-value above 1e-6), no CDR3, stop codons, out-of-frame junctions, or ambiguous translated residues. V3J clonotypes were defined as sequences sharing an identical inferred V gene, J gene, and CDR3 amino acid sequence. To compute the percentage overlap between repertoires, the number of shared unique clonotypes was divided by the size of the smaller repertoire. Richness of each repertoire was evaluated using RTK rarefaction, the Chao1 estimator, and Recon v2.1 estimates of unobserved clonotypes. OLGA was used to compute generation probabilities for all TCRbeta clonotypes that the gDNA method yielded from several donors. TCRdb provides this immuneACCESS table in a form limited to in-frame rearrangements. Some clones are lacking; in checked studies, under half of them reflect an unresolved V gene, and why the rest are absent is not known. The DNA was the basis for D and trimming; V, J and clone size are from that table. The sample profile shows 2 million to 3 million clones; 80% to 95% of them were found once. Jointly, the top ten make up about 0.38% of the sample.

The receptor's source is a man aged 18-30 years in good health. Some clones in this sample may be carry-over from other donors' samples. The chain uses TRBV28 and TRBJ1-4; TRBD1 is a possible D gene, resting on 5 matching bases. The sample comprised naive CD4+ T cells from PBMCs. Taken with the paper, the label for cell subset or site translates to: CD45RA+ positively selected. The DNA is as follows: TGTGCCAGCAGTTTCCCGGGGGGAAGAAATGAAAAACTGTTTTTT. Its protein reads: CASSFPGGRNEKLFF.